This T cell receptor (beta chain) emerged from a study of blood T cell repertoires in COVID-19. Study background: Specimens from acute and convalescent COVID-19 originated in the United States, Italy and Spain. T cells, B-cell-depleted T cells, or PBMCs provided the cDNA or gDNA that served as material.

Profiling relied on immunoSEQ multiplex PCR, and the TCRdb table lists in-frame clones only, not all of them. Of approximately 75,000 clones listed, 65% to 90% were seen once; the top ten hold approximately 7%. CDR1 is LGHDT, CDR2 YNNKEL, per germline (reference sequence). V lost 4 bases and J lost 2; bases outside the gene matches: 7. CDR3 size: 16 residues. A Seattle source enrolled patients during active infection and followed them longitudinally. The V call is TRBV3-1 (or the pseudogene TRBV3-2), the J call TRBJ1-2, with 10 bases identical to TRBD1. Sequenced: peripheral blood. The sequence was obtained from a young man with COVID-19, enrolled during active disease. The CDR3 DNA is TGTGCCAGCAGCCCATTGGGGGACAGGGGAAACTATGGCTACACCTTC. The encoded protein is CASSPLGDRGNYGYTF.